Listed below are T cell receptor beta chains from one sample, sequenced in a study of blood T cell repertoires in COVID-19. Clones were read by immunoSEQ multiplex PCR, and TCRdb kept only the in-frame ones, dropping some. The data hold some 310,000 clones, with around 91% observed a single time. Material for sequencing was peripheral blood. The receptors were gathered from a woman between 40 and 55 years old with COVID-19, enrolled during active disease. The CDR3 runs from the conserved cysteine through the conserved F or W. A D gene is named only where the DNA matches it firmly. Clone size appears in some rows only: once, few, many, or a class for an expanded clone.

CDR3 protein: CASSLDSRSYNSPLHF
CDR3 DNA: TGTGCCAGCAGCTTAGACAGCCGCTCCTATAATTCACCCCTCCACTTT
clone size: .
J gene: TRBJ1-6
V gene: TRBV5-4
D gene: .

CDR3 protein: CASSVDLRTDTQYF
CDR3 DNA: TGCGCCAGCAGCGTGGACTTACGCACAGATACGCAGTATTTT
clone size: once
J gene: TRBJ2-3
V gene: TRBV5-1
D gene: .

CDR3 protein: CASSLDLPKGGYTF
CDR3 DNA: TGTGCCAGCAGCTTGGATTTACCGAAGGGAGGGTACACCTTC
clone size: once
J gene: TRBJ1-2
V gene: TRBV5-5
D gene: .

CDR3 protein: CAWALHRGQPQHF
CDR3 DNA: TGTGCCTGGGCCCTTCACAGGGGACAGCCCCAGCATTTT
clone size: .
J gene: TRBJ1-5
V gene: TRBV30
D gene: TRBD1

CDR3 protein: CASSPGGEETQYF
CDR3 DNA: TGTGCCAGCAGTCCCGGGGGGGAAGAGACCCAGTACTTC
clone size: .
J gene: TRBJ2-5
V gene: TRBV7-3
D gene: TRBD2

CDR3 protein: CASSPTGGQVYGYTF
CDR3 DNA: TGTGCCAGCAGCCCAACAGGGGGACAGGTCTATGGCTACACCTTC
clone size: .
J gene: TRBJ1-2
V gene: TRBV7-9
D gene: TRBD1

CDR3 protein: CAIQDQGRSTDTQYF
CDR3 DNA: TGTGCCATTCAGGACCAGGGAAGGAGCACAGATACGCAGTATTTT
clone size: .
J gene: TRBJ2-3
V gene: TRBV15
D gene: .

CDR3 protein: CAISESGDRSTEAFF
CDR3 DNA: TGTGCCATCAGTGAGTCGGGAGACAGGAGCACTGAAGCTTTCTTT
clone size: .
J gene: TRBJ1-1
V gene: TRBV10-3
D gene: .

CDR3 protein: CASSQDPLGTVARTDTQYF
CDR3 DNA: TGCGCCAGCAGCCAAGACCCACTTGGGACAGTAGCTCGCACAGATACGCAGTATTTT
clone size: .
J gene: TRBJ2-3
V gene: TRBV4-1
D gene: TRBD1

CDR3 protein: CASSLGAGKLFF
CDR3 DNA: TGTGCCAGCAGTTTGGGGGCGGGAAAACTGTTTTTT
clone size: .
J gene: TRBJ1-4
V gene: TRBV28
D gene: .

CDR3 protein: CASSQGSNRRQGNEQFF
CDR3 DNA: TGTGCCAGCAGCCAAGGTAGTAATAGGCGACAGGGGAACGAGCAGTTCTTC
clone size: .
J gene: TRBJ2-1
V gene: TRBV3-1/TRBV3-2
D gene: TRBD1

CDR3 protein: CASSPRGGTEAFF
CDR3 DNA: TGCGCCAGCAGCCCCAGGGGAGGGACTGAAGCTTTCTTT
clone size: .
J gene: TRBJ1-1
V gene: TRBV5-1
D gene: .

CDR3 protein: CASSTDLTSGRRDTGELFF
CDR3 DNA: TGTGCCAGCAGCACCGATTTGACTAGCGGGAGACGAGACACCGGGGAGCTGTTTTTT
clone size: .
J gene: TRBJ2-2
V gene: TRBV7-3
D gene: TRBD2

CDR3 protein: CASSLWTSGRFKQFF
CDR3 DNA: TGTGCCAGCAGCTTGTGGACTAGCGGGAGGTTCAAGCAGTTCTTC
clone size: .
J gene: TRBJ2-1
V gene: TRBV5-4
D gene: TRBD2

CDR3 protein: CASSLDAGNQPQHF
CDR3 DNA: TGTGCCAGCAGCTTAGATGCAGGTAATCAGCCCCAGCATTTT
clone size: .
J gene: TRBJ1-5
V gene: TRBV7-9
D gene: .

CDR3 protein: CASSLDRGGEQYF
CDR3 DNA: TGTGCCAGCTCCCTCGACAGGGGAGGCGAGCAGTACTTC
clone size: .
J gene: TRBJ2-7
V gene: TRBV18
D gene: TRBD1

CDR3 protein: CASSLRRITIYEQYF
CDR3 DNA: TGTGCCAGCAGCTTACGGCGGATTACCATTTACGAGCAGTACTTC
clone size: .
J gene: TRBJ2-7
V gene: TRBV7-2
D gene: .

CDR3 protein: CASSVFQANTGELFF
CDR3 DNA: TGTGCCAGCAGCGTCTTCCAGGCGAACACCGGGGAGCTGTTTTTT
clone size: few
J gene: TRBJ2-2
V gene: TRBV7-3
D gene: .

CDR3 protein: CASTPRLAGTYEQYF
CDR3 DNA: TGTGCCAGCACCCCTCGACTAGCGGGCACCTACGAGCAGTACTTC
clone size: .
J gene: TRBJ2-7
V gene: TRBV28
D gene: TRBD2

CDR3 protein: CASSLFQGSGNTIYF
CDR3 DNA: TGCGCCAGCAGCTTGTTTCAGGGTTCTGGAAACACCATATATTTT
clone size: .
J gene: TRBJ1-3
V gene: TRBV5-1
D gene: .

CDR3 protein: CASSLVLTGLPFPYNEQFF
CDR3 DNA: TGTGCCAGCAGCTTAGTCCTAACTGGGCTACCTTTCCCTTACAATGAGCAGTTCTTC
clone size: once
J gene: TRBJ2-1
V gene: TRBV7-9
D gene: .

CDR3 protein: CASSLALRQSQETQYF
CDR3 DNA: TGTGCCAGCAGCTTGGCCCTGAGACAGAGCCAAGAGACCCAGTACTTC
clone size: .
J gene: TRBJ2-5
V gene: TRBV5-6
D gene: .

CDR3 protein: CASSQVWDIDTEAFF
CDR3 DNA: TGTGCCAGCAGCCAAGTTTGGGACATCGACACTGAAGCTTTCTTT
clone size: few
J gene: TRBJ1-1
V gene: TRBV4-2
D gene: .

CDR3 protein: CASSEGGNYGYTF
CDR3 DNA: TGTGCCAGCTCCGAGGGCGGGAACTATGGCTACACCTTC
clone size: once
J gene: TRBJ1-2
V gene: TRBV18
D gene: .

CDR3 protein: CASSLTMNTEAFF
CDR3 DNA: TGCGCCAGCAGCTTGACTATGAACACTGAAGCTTTCTTT
clone size: .
J gene: TRBJ1-1
V gene: TRBV5-1
D gene: .

CDR3 protein: CASSPLASYNEQFF
CDR3 DNA: TGCGCCAGCAGCCCCTTGGCCTCCTACAATGAGCAGTTCTTC
clone size: once
J gene: TRBJ2-1
V gene: TRBV5-1
D gene: .

CDR3 protein: CASRTGGGQPQHF
CDR3 DNA: TGTGCCAGCAGGACAGGGGGCGGGCAGCCCCAGCATTTT
clone size: .
J gene: TRBJ1-5
V gene: TRBV6-5
D gene: TRBD1